What follows are 8 T cell receptor beta chains derived from one specimen sequenced in a study of CD8 T cells in ankylosing spondylitis. Study conclusions and caveats: A TCR beta motif made of about 8 highly homologous variants seemed typical of ankylosing spondylitis blood.

One entry per CDR3 protein, called by TCRdb with MiXCR from the 5' RACE reads. The table shows 220,000 or so distinct CDR3 sequences, with approximately 20% occurring only once. Their specific antigens are unknown. Sequencing input: blood, either unsorted or a sorted T cell fraction (not recorded which). These receptors were collected from a male donor with ankylosing spondylitis.

This clonotype was counted a few times. The chain has TRBV5-1 and TRBJ2-1, with TRBD1 matching 10 bases. The V and J ends lost 2 bases and 5 bases, in that order; junction bases with no gene match: 13. Germline values: CDR1 SGHRS, CDR2 YFSETQ. This CDR3 spans 18 amino acids. CDR3: CASSFWGTGESGDNEQFF. The CDR3 DNA is TGCGCCAGCAGCTTCTGGGGGACAGGGGAATCAGGCGACAATGAGCAGTTCTTC. The full variable domain, its missing parts supplied by reference TRBV5-1 and TRBJ2-1, is KAGVTQTPRYLIKTRGQQVTLSCSPISGHRSVSWYQQTPGQGLQFLFEYFSETQRNKGNFPGRFSGRQFSNSRSEMNVSTLELGDSALYLCASSFWGTGESGDNEQFFGPGTRLTVL.

The rearrangement links TRBV4-1 to TRBJ1-4; TRBD1 matches 8 bases. J lost 5 bases, V lost 2 bases, and 10 bases had no gene match. This CDR3 spans 17 amino acids. The germline V gene encodes CDR1 MGHRA and CDR2 YSYEKL. This CDR3 is CASSQSPFRTGNEKLFF. The CDR3 bases are TGCGCCAGCAGCCAATCGCCCTTCCGGACAGGGAATGAAAAACTGTTTTTT.

The J gene is TRBJ2-4, the V gene TRBV9, with 9 bases aligning to TRBD1. CDR3 length: 16 residues. J gave up 7 bases and V 3 bases, and 11 bases lay outside the gene matches. The V gene's germline CDR1 is SGDLS and CDR2 YYNGEE. The CDR3 region is CASSGGGATGGNIQYF. The CDR3 region has the DNA TGTGCCAGCAGCGGAGGGGGCGCGACAGGGGGGAACATTCAGTACTTC.

Ten or more counts support this clonotype. This chain links TRBV20-1 with TRBJ2-3, with 8 bases identical to TRBD2. The CDR3 totals 15 residues. CDR1 is DFQATT, CDR2 SNEGSKA, per germline (reference sequence). The V gene end was trimmed by 0 bases and the J gene end by 6 bases; junction bases not matched to a gene: 8. Written as DNA, the CDR3 is TGCAGTGCTAGAGATCTCGGGGGGGGCATCGATACGCAGTATTTT. It yields the protein CSARDLGGGIDTQYF.

This clonotype was detected a few times. The CDR3 sequence: CASAGREAINEQFF. The CDR3 bases are TGTGCCAGCGCGGGGCGGGAGGCTATCAATGAGCAGTTCTTC. The chain links TRBV7-9 to TRBJ2-1, with 8 bases fitting TRBD2. The CDR3 sequence is 14 residues long. V was pared by 8 bases and J by 6 bases, with 9 bases of the junction left unmatched. The germline V gene has CDR1 SEHNR and CDR2 FQNEAQ (reference sequence).

In this sample, this clonotype turned up a few times. The chain recombines TRBV27 with TRBJ2-7, with TRBD1 matching 7 bases. The V gene end was trimmed by 5 bases and the J gene end by 5 bases; junction bases not matched to a gene: 6. The germline gives CDR1 MNHEY, CDR2 SMNVEV (reference sequence). The CDR3 extends over 13 amino acids. The CDR3 region has the DNA TGTGCCAGCAGTCCTGCGACAGGGAACGAGCAGTACTTC. It translates to CASSPATGNEQYF.

There are many counts of this clonotype. J is TRBJ1-5 and V is TRBV5-1; 7 positions match TRBD1. The V gene end was trimmed by 2 bases and the J gene end by 0 bases; junction bases not matched to a gene: 8. Germline CDR1 reads SGHRS; CDR2 reads YFSETQ. The length of the CDR3 is 17 residues. The DNA of the CDR3 is TGCGCCAGCAGCTTTAGAGGACAGGAACATAGCAATCAGCCCCAGCATTTT. Translation: CASSFRGQEHSNQPQHF.

This clonotype was seen more than once but under ten times. The rearrangement uses TRBV12-3 or TRBV12-4 and TRBJ2-5; unclear D gene. The CDR3 runs to 13 residues. The germline V and J ends were trimmed by 3 bases and 5 bases, with 10 bases remaining between them. The CDR3 nucleotides are TGTGCCAGCAGTTTTGTAGGGTTGGAGACCCAGTACTTC. Its translation is CASSFVGLETQYF.